The clone carrying this TCR beta chain was seen only once. Its antigen is undetermined. Losses at the gene ends were 4 bases for V and 3 bases for J; bases not matched to a gene: 12. Germline values: CDR1 LNHDA, CDR2 SQIVND (reference sequence). CDR3 size: 17 residues. This entry is derived from a study of OX40 agonist ivuxolimab in advanced cancers. Whole-study findings and limits: The average count of expanded clones was higher among CD8+ T cells than among CD4+.

The assay was immunoSEQ multiplex PCR, and TCRdb's table has in-frame clones only and misses some. The sample lists fewer than 85,000 clones; about 89% were seen once. The specimen comprised CD4+ or CD8+ T cells sorted from blood, sampled in a trial of the OX40 agonist ivuxolimab. The TCR was taken from an adult with an advanced solid tumor such as melanoma, head and neck, liver or kidney cancer. V usage is TRBV19 and J usage is TRBJ1-3, with 7 bases lining up with TRBD1. CDR3 protein: CASSTRTGNLFGNTIYF. CDR3 sequence (DNA): TGTGCCAGTAGTACCCGGACAGGAAACCTCTTTGGAAACACCATATATTTT.